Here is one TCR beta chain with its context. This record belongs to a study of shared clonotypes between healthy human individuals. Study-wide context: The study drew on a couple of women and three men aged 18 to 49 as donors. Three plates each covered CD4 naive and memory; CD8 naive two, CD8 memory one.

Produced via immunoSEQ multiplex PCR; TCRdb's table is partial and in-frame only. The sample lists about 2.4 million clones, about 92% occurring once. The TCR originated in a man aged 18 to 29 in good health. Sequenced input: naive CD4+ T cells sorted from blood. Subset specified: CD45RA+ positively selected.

The CDR3 coding sequence is TGTGCCAGCAGCTCACAGGGACAGGGAGTTTCCACTGAAGCTTTCTTT. Protein product: CASSSQGQGVSTEAFF. The chain combines TRBV7-9 with TRBJ1-1; 9 nucleotides agree with TRBD1. With V trimmed by 4 bases and J by 4 bases, 10 bases remained unmatched. CDR1 and CDR2 from the germline V gene are SEHNR and FQNEAQ (reference sequence). The CDR3 contains 16 residues.